This T cell receptor beta chain comes out of a study of CD8 T cells in ankylosing spondylitis. Germline-derived CDR1 and CDR2 are DFQATT and SNEGSKA (reference sequence). This CDR3 is 15 amino acids long. With 3 bases clipped from V and 2 bases from J, the junction kept 4 bases outside the gene matches. As the method for making TCR beta libraries, quantitative 5'-RACE with molecular barcodes was used. MiXCR, applied by TCRdb to the 5' RACE reads, yields one record per CDR3 protein. This table holds just under 350,000 distinct CDR3 sequences, about 15% found once. Study conclusions and caveats: Reactive arthritis synovial fluid and blood previously showed some of these motif variants. Roughly 8 highly homologous variants made up a TCR beta motif, and this motif appeared characteristic of ankylosing spondylitis blood. Clones linked with disease were CD8+ and fairly uncommon in the peripheral blood.

A few counts support this clonotype. Its antigen is still unknown. The chain uses TRBV20-1 and TRBJ2-5; TRBD2 matches 12 bases. The sequencing input was blood, either unsorted or a sorted T cell fraction (not recorded which). This TCR came from a male donor with ankylosing spondylitis or in good health (not recorded which). The DNA for the CDR3 is TGCAGTGCTAGTTCTAGCGGGGGGGGACAAGAGACCCAGTACTTC. It encodes CSASSSGGGQETQYF.